The 23 T cell receptor beta chains listed next were all sequenced from one sample in a study of cytotoxic CD8 clonotypes in ibrutinib-treated CLL. Sequencing was performed with immunoSEQ multiplex PCR; in TCRdb, only in-frame clones are kept and a portion is missing. Altogether hundreds of thousands of clones are present, 70% being singletons, with the ten largest covering about 6.4%. This sample comprised PBMCs, obtained after 12 months of ibrutinib treatment. These TCRs come from a human donor with chronic lymphocytic leukemia.

The chain combines TRBV6-5 with TRBJ1-3; D call uncertain. Trimming cost V 5 bases and J 3 bases, with 5 bases left between them. Germline V gene sequence: CDR1 MNHEY, CDR2 SVGAGI. The CDR3 spans 12 residues. The CDR3 sequence is CASSTRGNTIYF. The CDR3 bases are TGTGCCAGCAGTACACGTGGAAACACCATATATTTT.

The genes are TRBV30 and TRBJ2-2; D is perhaps TRBD1 or TRBD2 (5 bases each). V lost 0 bases and J lost 7, with 21 bases in between. Germline CDR1 is GTSNPN and CDR2 is SVGIG (reference sequence). There are 17 residues in the CDR3. The CDR3: CAWSVGWGAGTYGELFF. CDR3 in DNA: TGTGCCTGGAGTGTGGGATGGGGTGCAGGGACCTACGGGGAGCTGTTTTTT.

The chain employs TRBV7-9 and TRBJ1-4, with D unresolved. The V and J ends lost 3 bases and 3 bases respectively, with 8 bases between them. This CDR3 spans 14 amino acids. Germline lookup yields CDR1 SEHNR and CDR2 FQNEAQ (reference sequence). The CDR3 region is CASSLGLANEKLFF. The CDR3, as DNA: TGTGCCAGCAGCTTGGGGTTAGCTAATGAAAAACTGTTTTTT.

The J gene is TRBJ1-1, the V gene TRBV9; D gene ambiguous. V was clipped by 0 bases and J by 7 bases, with 7 bases between them. CDR1 and CDR2 (germline): SGDLS, YYNGEE. The CDR3 spans 12 residues. DNA of the CDR3: TGTGCCAGCAGCGTAGTACAAAATGAAGCTTTCTTT. This codes for CASSVVQNEAFF.

The V gene is TRBV5-1, the J gene TRBJ2-7, with D possibly being TRBD2 (5 bases). Looked up from germline, CDR1 is SGHRS and CDR2 is YFSETQ. The CDR3 has 14 amino acids. Trimming removed 0 bases from V and 4 bases from J, with 11 bases in between. The DNA of the CDR3 is TGCGCCAGCAGCTTGGATAGAGGGCTGTACGAGCAGTACTTC. As protein: CASSLDRGLYEQYF.

The chain links TRBV21-1 to TRBJ1-3; the table's D call, TRBD1, was not checked against the DNA. TRBV21-1 has pseudogene status. The CDR3 totals 16 residues. The CDR3 region has the DNA TGTGCCAGCAGCCCGGAGGACAGGGCGGACGGAAACACCATATATTTT. It is translated as CASSPEDRADGNTIYF.

The chain combines TRBV29-1 with TRBJ1-5; tentative D call: TRBD1 (5 bases). The CDR3 contains 12 residues. Trimming stripped 4 bases from V and 4 bases from J, with 8 bases between. Germline-derived CDR1 and CDR2 are SQVTM and ANQGSEA. CDR3 sequence reads: CSVARANQPQHF. The CDR3, as DNA: TGCAGCGTTGCCAGGGCGAATCAGCCCCAGCATTTT. The full variable domain, in which reference TRBV29-1 and TRBJ1-5 provide the parts outside the CDR3, is SAVISQKPSRDICQRGTSLTIQCQVDSQVTMMFWYRQQPGQSLTLIATANQGSEATYESGFVIDKFPISRPNLTFSTLTVSNMSPEDSSIYLCSVARANQPQHFGDGTRLSIL.

The V and J genes are TRBV19 and TRBJ1-3; 9 nucleotides agree with TRBD1. Per germline, CDR1 LNHDA and CDR2 SQIVND (reference sequence). CDR3 length: 15 amino acids. V was pared by 3 bases and J by 1 base, with 1 base of the junction left unmatched. CDR3: CASSMGTGSGNTIYF. CDR3 sequence (DNA): TGTGCCAGTAGTATGGGGACAGGGTCTGGAAACACCATATATTTT.

The genes are TRBV7-3 and TRBJ2-1; D gene ambiguous. The ends were cut back, 5 bases at V and 3 bases at J, with 17 bases in the middle. The CDR3 is 16 amino acids. The germline V gene has CDR1 SGHTA and CDR2 FQGTGA. CDR3 sequence (DNA): TGTGCCAGCAGCCCCCAGCTAGGTGACAACTACAATGAGCAGTTCTTC. This gives the protein CASSPQLGDNYNEQFF.

DNA of the CDR3: TGTGCCGGAGGACAGGGGAACACTGAAGCTTTCTTT. Translated, it gives CAGGQGNTEAFF. V is TRBV30 and J is TRBJ1-1; TRBD1 matches 8 bases. Unmatched junction bases numbered 3, after V lost 8 bases and J lost 1 base. The germline CDR1 and CDR2 sequences are GTSNPN and SVGIG (reference sequence). The CDR3 has 12 residues.

The rearrangement links TRBV11-2 to TRBJ1-2; 10 nucleotides line up with TRBD1. The ends lost 1 base at V and 4 bases at J; junction bases unmatched: 3. The CDR3 totals 15 residues. Germline V gives CDR1 SGHAT, CDR2 FQNNGV. The CDR3 spells CASSLGTGGIYGYTF. The CDR3, as DNA: TGTGCCAGCAGCTTAGGGACAGGGGGGATCTATGGCTACACCTTC.

The rearrangement links TRBV4-1 to TRBJ1-2, with D possibly matching TRBD1 (6 bases). V was shortened by 3 bases and J by 6 bases, with 14 bases between the two germline ends. Germline V gene sequence: CDR1 MGHRA, CDR2 YSYEKL. This CDR3 has 14 amino acids. CDR3 protein: CASSHKGVPDGYTF. The CDR3 DNA is TGCGCCAGCAGCCATAAGGGGGTTCCGGATGGCTACACCTTC.

CDR3 sequence (DNA): TGTGCCAGTAGTCCACAGGGGGCATGGACAGATACGCAGTATTTT. Translating gives CASSPQGAWTDTQYF. The rearrangement links TRBV19 to TRBJ2-3; 9 bases are a match to TRBD1. Germline assignment: CDR1 LNHDA and CDR2 SQIVND (reference sequence). The CDR3 has 15 amino acids. With 5 bases clipped from V and 3 bases from J, the junction kept 6 bases outside the gene matches.

This clone was seen a handful of times. V and J are TRBV5-4 and TRBJ1-6; possible D gene TRBD1, 5 bases. The CDR3 has 12 residues. Trimming shortened V by 10 bases and J by 9 bases, and 14 bases separated the two germline ends. Germline lookup yields CDR1 SGHNT and CDR2 YYREEE (reference sequence). CDR3 DNA sequence: TGTGCCGCCGGGCAGGGAGGTTCACCCCTCCACTTT. Its translation: CAAGQGGSPLHF.

This sequence joins TRBV10-2 and TRBJ2-5; possible D gene TRBD1, 6 bases. Germline CDR1 is WSHSY and CDR2 is SAAADI. The V gene lost 6 bases and the J gene lost 1 base, with 12 bases spanning the gap. The CDR3 is 14 residues long. In DNA form, the CDR3 reads TGCGCCAGCAGACTACAGGGAAGCCAAGAGACCCAGTACTTC. As protein: CASRLQGSQETQYF.

The gene calls are TRBV18 and TRBJ2-5, with D tentatively TRBD1 or TRBD2 (5 bases each). The V gene lost 0 bases and the J gene lost 2 bases, with 16 bases spanning the gap. This CDR3 contains 17 residues. CDR1 KGHSH and CDR2 LQKENI come from the germline V gene. The chain's CDR3 is CASSPPGEGAWQETQYF. For the CDR3, the DNA is TGTGCCAGCTCACCACCGGGGGAAGGGGCTTGGCAAGAGACCCAGTACTTC. The complete variable domain, with remaining parts taken from reference TRBV18 and TRBJ2-5, reads NAGVMQNPRHLVRRRGQEARLRCSPMKGHSHVYWYRQLPEEGLKFMVYLQKENIIDESGMPKERFSAEFPKEGPSILRIQQVVRGDSAAYFCASSPPGEGAWQETQYFGPGTRLLVL.

This clone showed up just a few times. The V and J genes are TRBV7-9 and TRBJ2-7; TRBD1 aligns across 8 bases. The CDR3 extends over 15 amino acids. Germline trimming cut 2 bases from V and 3 bases from J; bases unmatched to any gene: 6. The germline gives CDR1 SEHNR, CDR2 FQNEAQ (reference sequence). CDR3: CASSLRSGQVYEQYF. DNA for the CDR3: TGTGCCAGCAGCTTACGCTCGGGACAGGTCTACGAGCAGTACTTC.

There are a few counts of this clone. The genes are TRBV18 and TRBJ1-2; no reliable D call. Germline-derived CDR1 and CDR2 are KGHSH and LQKENI. The V end was cut by 3 bases, the J end by 5 bases, with 19 bases between. The CDR3 is made up of 16 amino acids. The CDR3 here is CASSPPVLGVRYGYTF. As DNA, the CDR3 is TGTGCCAGCTCACCTCCGGTCCTAGGAGTGCGGTATGGCTACACCTTC. The entire variable domain, with the rest obtained from reference TRBV18 and TRBJ1-2, is as follows: NAGVMQNPRHLVRRRGQEARLRCSPMKGHSHVYWYRQLPEEGLKFMVYLQKENIIDESGMPKERFSAEFPKEGPSILRIQQVVRGDSAAYFCASSPPVLGVRYGYTFGSGTRLTVV.

The chain carries TRBV7-3 and TRBJ2-3, with 7 bases fitting TRBD2. With V trimmed by 4 bases and J by 5 bases, 9 bases remained unmatched. The CDR3 contains 15 residues. Germline V gene data show CDR1 as SGHTA and CDR2 as FQGTGA. The CDR3 nucleotides are TGTGCCAGCAGCTCCCGGGACTACCAGGGAGATACGCAGTATTTT. Its translation: CASSSRDYQGDTQYF.

This chain joins TRBV30 and TRBJ1-5, with D perhaps matching TRBD1 (5 bases). The CDR3 totals 15 residues. Trimming took off 2 bases at V and 4 bases at J, with 15 bases between the two ends. Germline CDR1 GTSNPN, CDR2 SVGIG (reference sequence). The CDR3 protein is CAWSRGPRGNQPQHF. The CDR3 DNA sequence: TGTGCCTGGAGTAGAGGGCCAAGGGGTAATCAGCCCCAGCATTTT.

The V and J genes are TRBV5-1 and TRBJ2-2, with D tentatively TRBD1 (5 bases). With 0 bases removed from V and 1 base from J, the gap between germline ends came to 7 bases. CDR3 length equals 15 residues. Germline CDR1 and CDR2: SGHRS and YFSETQ. CDR3 coding DNA: TGCGCCAGCAGCTTGGGCCAGGGGAACACCGGGGAGCTGTTTTTT. It yields the protein CASSLGQGNTGELFF.

This clone was seen a handful of times. V usage is TRBV9 and J usage is TRBJ2-2, with D maybe TRBD2 (6 bases). Germline V lookup: CDR1 SGDLS, CDR2 YYNGEE. The V end lost 6 bases, the J end lost 5 bases, and 20 bases lay between the germline ends. The CDR3 totals 16 residues. This CDR3 reads CASNKRGGAGTGELFF. The CDR3, as DNA: TGTGCCAGCAACAAGAGAGGAGGGGCGGGGACCGGGGAGCTGTTTTTT.

On this clone: An end of the junction differs from the germline gene, which may be a read error. V usage is TRBV7-3 and J usage is TRBJ2-3, with D perhaps matching TRBD2 (6 bases). The CDR3 covers 14 residues. Germline V lookup: CDR1 SGHTA, CDR2 FQGTGA. This CDR3 is CASSVTGRGDTQYF. CDR3 coding DNA: TGTGCCAGCAGCGTAACAGGCCGGGGGGATACGCAGTATTTT.